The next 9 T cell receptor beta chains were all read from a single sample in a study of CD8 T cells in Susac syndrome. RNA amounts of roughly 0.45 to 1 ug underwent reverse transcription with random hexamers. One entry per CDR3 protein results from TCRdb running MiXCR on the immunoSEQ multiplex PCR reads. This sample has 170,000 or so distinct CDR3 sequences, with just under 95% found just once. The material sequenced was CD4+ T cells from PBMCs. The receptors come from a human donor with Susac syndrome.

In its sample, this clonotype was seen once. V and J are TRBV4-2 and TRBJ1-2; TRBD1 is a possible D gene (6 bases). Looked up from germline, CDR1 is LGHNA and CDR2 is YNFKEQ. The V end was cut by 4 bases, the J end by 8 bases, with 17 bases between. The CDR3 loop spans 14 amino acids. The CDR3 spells CASSPIGQMEGYTF. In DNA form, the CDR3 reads TGTGCCAGCAGCCCGATAGGACAGATGGAGGGCTACACCTTC.

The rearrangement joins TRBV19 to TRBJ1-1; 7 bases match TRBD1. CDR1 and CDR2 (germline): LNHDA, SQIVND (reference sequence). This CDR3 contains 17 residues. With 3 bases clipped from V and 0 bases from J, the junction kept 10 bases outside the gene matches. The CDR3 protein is CASSIRLRGRVNTEAFF. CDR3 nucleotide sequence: TGTGCCAGTAGTATTCGGTTGAGGGGGCGGGTGAACACTGAAGCTTTCTTT.

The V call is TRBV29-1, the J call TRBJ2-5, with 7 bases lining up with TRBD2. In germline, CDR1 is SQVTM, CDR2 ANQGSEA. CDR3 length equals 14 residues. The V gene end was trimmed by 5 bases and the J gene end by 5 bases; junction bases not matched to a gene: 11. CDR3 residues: CSVSAGDQHETQYF. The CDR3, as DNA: TGCAGCGTTTCCGCGGGAGATCAGCACGAGACCCAGTACTTC.

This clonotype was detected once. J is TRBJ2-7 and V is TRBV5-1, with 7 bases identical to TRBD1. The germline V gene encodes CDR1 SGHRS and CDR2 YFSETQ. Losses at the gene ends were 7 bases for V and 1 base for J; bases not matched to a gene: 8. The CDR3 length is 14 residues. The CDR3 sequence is CASGRGQASYEQYF. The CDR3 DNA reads TGCGCCAGCGGACGTGGACAGGCATCCTACGAGCAGTACTTC.

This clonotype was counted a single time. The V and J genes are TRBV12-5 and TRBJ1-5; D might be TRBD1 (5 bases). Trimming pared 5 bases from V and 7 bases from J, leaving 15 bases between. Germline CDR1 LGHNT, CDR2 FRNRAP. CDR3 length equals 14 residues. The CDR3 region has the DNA TGTGCTAGTGGTAACCAATGGGACCACCAGCCCCAGCATTTT. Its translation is CASGNQWDHQPQHF.

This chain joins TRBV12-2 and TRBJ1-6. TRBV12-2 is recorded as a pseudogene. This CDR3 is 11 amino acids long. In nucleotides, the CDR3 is TGTGCAAGTCGCTCCGCATCGCCCCTCCACTTT. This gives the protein CASRSASPLHF.

CDR3 loop: CASSQDSGDRPNEQFF. For the CDR3, the DNA is TGCGCCAGCAGCCAAGATTCCGGGGACCGTCCGAATGAGCAGTTCTTC. The chain has TRBV4-3 and TRBJ2-1; possibly TRBD1 or TRBD2 for D (5 bases each). V was clipped by 0 bases and J by 7 bases, with 16 bases between them. From germline, CDR1 is LGHNA and CDR2 YSLEER. The CDR3 loop spans 16 amino acids.

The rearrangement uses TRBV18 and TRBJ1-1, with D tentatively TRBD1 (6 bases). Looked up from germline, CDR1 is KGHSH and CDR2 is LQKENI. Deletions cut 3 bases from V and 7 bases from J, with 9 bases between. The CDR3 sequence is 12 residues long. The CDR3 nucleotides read TGTGCCAGCTCACCGACAGGTAGTGAAGCTTTCTTT. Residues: CASSPTGSEAFF.

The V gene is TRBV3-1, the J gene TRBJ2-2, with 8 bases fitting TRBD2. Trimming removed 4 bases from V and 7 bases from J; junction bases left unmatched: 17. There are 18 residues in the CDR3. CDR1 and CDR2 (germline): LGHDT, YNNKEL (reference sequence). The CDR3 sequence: CASSPSWKREILNGELFF. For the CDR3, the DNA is TGTGCCAGCAGCCCCTCTTGGAAGCGGGAGATTCTAAACGGGGAGCTGTTTTTT. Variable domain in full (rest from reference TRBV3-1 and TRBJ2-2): DTAVSQTPKYLVTQMGNDKSIKCEQNLGHDTMYWYKQDSKKFLKIMFSYNNKELIINETVPNRFSPKSPDKAHLNLHINSLELGDSAVYFCASSPSWKREILNGELFFGEGSRLTVL.